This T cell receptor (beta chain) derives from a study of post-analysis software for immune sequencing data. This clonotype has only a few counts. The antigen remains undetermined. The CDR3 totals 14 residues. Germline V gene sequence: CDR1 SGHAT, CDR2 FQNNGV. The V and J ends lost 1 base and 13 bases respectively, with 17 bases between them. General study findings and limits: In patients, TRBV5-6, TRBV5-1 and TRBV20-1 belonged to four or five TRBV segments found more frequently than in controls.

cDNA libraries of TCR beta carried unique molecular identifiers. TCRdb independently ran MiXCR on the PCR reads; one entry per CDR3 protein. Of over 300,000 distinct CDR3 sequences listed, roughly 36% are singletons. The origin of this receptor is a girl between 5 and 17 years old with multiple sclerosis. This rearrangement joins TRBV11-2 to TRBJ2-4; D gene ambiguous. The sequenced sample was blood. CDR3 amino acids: CASSLGARSIGQYF. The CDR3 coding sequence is TGTGCCAGCAGCTTAGGTGCCAGGTCGATAGGGCAGTACTTC.